This is a list of T cell receptor beta chains from one sample in a study of CD8 T cells in Susac syndrome. MiXCR, applied by TCRdb to the immunoSEQ multiplex PCR reads, yields one record per CDR3 protein. The table lists 140,000 to 150,000 distinct CDR3 sequences, approximately 95% of them singletons. Sequenced input: CD4+ T cells from PBMCs. The receptors shown here come from a human donor in good health. Both conserved end residues are part of each CDR3. The D gene is left open where the match is weak. The size entry is marked missing in some rows and otherwise reads once, few, many or a size class.

TRBV18	14	TRBJ1-2	-	-	CASSRRDGNYGYTF	TGTGCCAGCTCTCGAAGGGACGGTAACTATGGCTACACCTTC
TRBV6-5	13	TRBJ1-3	-	-	CASSLTDGNTIYF	TGTGCCAGCAGTCTGACAGACGGAAACACCATATATTTT
TRBV20-1	14	TRBJ2-2	-	-	CSARVRSVSGELFF	TGCAGTGCTAGAGTCCGATCGGTCTCCGGGGAGCTGTTTTTT
TRBV5-4	14	TRBJ1-2	-	-	CASSSRRGGYGYTF	TGTGCCAGCAGCTCCCGACGGGGAGGATATGGCTACACCTTC
TRBV7-9	17	TRBJ2-3	TRBD2	once	CASSLERGGRGTDTQYF	TGTGCCAGCAGCTTAGAACGTGGCGGGAGGGGTACAGATACGCAGTATTTT
TRBV29-1	13	TRBJ2-3	-	-	CSVEGTLTDTQYF	TGCAGCGTTGAAGGGACCCTGACAGATACGCAGTATTTT
TRBV20-1	12	TRBJ2-4	-	-	CSAWGLNNIQYF	TGCAGTGCTTGGGGTCTGAACAACATTCAGTACTTC
TRBV5-4	12	TRBJ1-3	-	once	CASSQSGNTIYF	TGTGCCAGCAGCCAAAGTGGAAACACCATATATTTT
TRBV3-1	16	TRBJ2-3	-	-	CASSHGWGTSTDTQYF	TGTGCCAGCAGCCACGGATGGGGAACTAGCACAGATACGCAGTATTTT
TRBV27	16	TRBJ2-1	TRBD1	-	CASTPWGTGEGDEQFF	TGTGCCAGCACCCCGTGGGGGACAGGGGAAGGGGATGAGCAGTTCTTC
TRBV7-9	15	TRBJ2-4	-	-	CASSPSSLAKNIQYF	TGTGCCAGCAGCCCGTCAAGTTTAGCCAAAAACATTCAGTACTTC
TRBV29-1	13	TRBJ2-7	-	-	CSVGIGVPYEQYF	TGCAGCGTTGGTATAGGGGTCCCCTACGAGCAGTACTTC
TRBV6-5	15	TRBJ1-3	-	-	CASSYSGEIGNTIYF	TGTGCCAGCAGTTACTCGGGGGAGATAGGAAACACCATATATTTT
TRBV12-3/TRBV12-4	13	TRBJ2-5	-	-	CASSLDSQLSQYF	TGTGCCAGCAGTTTAGACAGCCAACTTTCCCAGTACTTC
TRBV6-1	14	TRBJ2-7	TRBD2	-	CASTRAGISYEQYF	TGTGCCAGCACCAGAGCGGGAATCTCCTACGAGCAGTACTTC
TRBV20-1	19	TRBJ2-3	TRBD2	once	CSARAATSGRGIRSGTQYF	TGCAGTGCTAGAGCGGCGACTAGCGGGAGAGGAATAAGGTCTGGGACGCAGTATTTT
TRBV5-4	15	TRBJ1-1	-	-	CASSLGQRMNTEAFF	TGTGCCAGCAGCTTAGGACAGCGAATGAACACTGAAGCTTTCTTT
TRBV4-1	14	TRBJ2-1	-	-	CASSQDGLYNEQFF	TGCGCCAGCAGCCAAGATGGACTTTACAATGAGCAGTTCTTC
TRBV19	16	TRBJ2-1	TRBD1	-	CASSTGTGFEYNEQFF	TGTGCCAGTAGTACCGGGACAGGGTTCGAGTACAATGAGCAGTTCTTC
TRBV28	14	TRBJ1-4	-	-	CASSKGATNEKLFF	TGTGCCAGCAGTAAGGGGGCAACTAATGAAAAACTGTTTTTT
TRBV12-3/TRBV12-4	16	TRBJ2-1	TRBD2	-	CASSTRTSGPYNEQFF	TGTGCCAGCAGTACGAGGACTAGCGGGCCCTACAATGAGCAGTTCTTC
TRBV18	14	TRBJ1-1	-	-	CASSRLQGNTEAFF	TGTGCCAGCTCTCGACTACAGGGGAACACTGAAGCTTTCTTT
TRBV5-1	15	TRBJ2-7	-	-	CASSPTPGTNSEQYF	TGCGCCAGCAGCCCCACCCCCGGGACAAACTCCGAGCAGTACTTC